The 4 T cell receptor beta chains below were found in one sample sequenced in a study of cytomegalovirus exposure and HLA in healthy donors. 60 Vbeta and 13 Jbeta primers were used in PCR. Here immunoSEQ multiplex PCR was the method, and the copy in TCRdb shows in-frame clones only, minus some. This sample yields 220,000 or so clones, of which approximately 68% are seen a single time; 1.8% belongs to the top ten. What was sequenced was PBMCs. The receptors derive from a woman in her twenties or thirties in good health and CMV-seronegative.

J is TRBJ1-5 and V is TRBV29-1; tentative D call: TRBD1 (5 bases). V was pared by 7 bases and J by 4 bases, with 11 bases between. CDR1 SQVTM and CDR2 ANQGSEA come from the germline V gene. There are 12 residues in the CDR3. The CDR3 loop reads CSAAGVNQPQHF. CDR3 DNA: TGCAGCGCCGCGGGGGTAAATCAGCCCCAGCATTTT.

V and J are TRBV11-3 and TRBJ1-2, with TRBD1 matching over 8 bases. Germline V gives CDR1 SGHNT, CDR2 YENEEA. J lost 0 bases, V lost 1 base, and 7 bases had no gene match. The CDR3 covers 17 residues. CDR3: CASSLVQTGATNYGYTF. CDR3 nucleotide sequence: TGTGCCAGCAGCTTAGTACAGACAGGGGCCACTAACTATGGCTACACCTTC. Drawing the rest from reference TRBV11-3 and TRBJ1-2, the complete variable domain is EAGVVQSPRYKIIEKKQPVAFWCNPISGHNTLYWYLQNLGQGPELLIRYENEEAVDDSQLPKDRFSAERLKGVDSTLKIQPAELGDSAVYLCASSLVQTGATNYGYTFGSGTRLTVV.

The chain employs TRBV6-5 and TRBJ1-5; 9 bases fit TRBD1. The germline gives CDR1 MNHEY, CDR2 SVGAGI. The CDR3 totals 14 residues. V lost 5 bases to trimming and J lost 6 bases; unmatched junction nucleotides: 5. The CDR3 protein is CASSPDRGGQPQHF. The CDR3 DNA sequence: TGTGCCAGCAGTCCGGACAGGGGAGGTCAGCCCCAGCATTTT.

The V and J genes are TRBV10-1 and TRBJ2-5; 7 bases fit TRBD1. CDR1 is WNHNN, CDR2 SYGVQD, per germline (reference sequence). V lost 5 bases and J lost 5; bases outside the gene matches: 5. This CDR3 is built from 13 residues. In nucleotides, the CDR3 is TGCGCCAGCAGTCGAGGGGGCTTTGAGACCCAGTACTTC. This encodes CASSRGGFETQYF.